A selection of T cell receptor beta chains follows, all from one sample in a study of lymphopenia after photon versus proton radiotherapy. The repertoire was sequenced with immunoSEQ multiplex PCR; TCRdb's copy has only in-frame clones and lacks some. Here the sample spans tens of thousands of clones, 75% to 90% being singletons. This specimen consisted of peripheral blood, obtained from a patient treated with proton-based radiotherapy. The receptor set was obtained from a man older than 75 with esophageal cancer. Each CDR3 is given with its conserved first and last residue. A D gene is named only where the DNA matches it firmly. Clone size is given for some rows only: seen once, a few or many times, or a class if the clone is expanded.

size,D,V,J,DNA,CDR3
-,-,TRBV6-1,TRBJ2-2,TGTGCCAGCAGTGAATTGGGGCCGGAGACCGGGGAGCTGTTTTTT,CASSELGPETGELFF
-,TRBD2,TRBV12-5,TRBJ2-3,TGTGCTAGTGGTTTTGGGCTAGCGGGGAGCACAGATACGCAGTATTTT,CASGFGLAGSTDTQYF
-,TRBD2,TRBV6-4,TRBJ2-5,TGTGCCAGCAGCGCGCCCGGACTAGCGGGAGAAGAGACCCAGTACTTC,CASSAPGLAGEETQYF
-,-,TRBV29-1,TRBJ1-2,TGCAGCGTTCTACTTATGGACGGACCAGCTAACTATGGCTACACCTTC,CSVLLMDGPANYGYTF
once,-,TRBV7-9,TRBJ2-4,TGTGCCAGCAGCTTTACGCAAGGGAGAGGGGACATTCAGTACTTC,CASSFTQGRGDIQYF
-,TRBD1,TRBV5-4,TRBJ1-1,TGTGCCAGCAGCTCGAACCGACAGGGAGGCACTGAAGCTTTCTTT,CASSSNRQGGTEAFF
-,-,TRBV5-6,TRBJ2-7,TGTGCCAGCGGGGTACAATTCTCCTACGAGCAGTACTTC,CASGVQFSYEQYF
-,-,TRBV19,TRBJ2-7,TGTGCCAGTAGTATAGTGCGCTCCTCGGCCTACGAGCAGTACTTC,CASSIVRSSAYEQYF
-,TRBD2,TRBV2,TRBJ2-7,TGTGCCAGCAGTGCCACCGGGACTAGCGCTTACGAGCAGTACTTC,CASSATGTSAYEQYF
-,-,TRBV19,TRBJ2-7,TGTGCCAGTAGTATTCAGGACGGGTACGAGCAGTACTTC,CASSIQDGYEQYF
-,-,TRBV6-1,TRBJ2-5,TGTGCCAGCAGTGAATGGGGGGAGACCCAGTACTTC,CASSEWGETQYF
-,-,TRBV7-2,TRBJ2-3,TGTGCCAGCAGCTTAAACGGAGGGTTGGAGGCGGATACGCAGTATTTT,CASSLNGGLEADTQYF
-,-,TRBV18,TRBJ1-3,TGTGCCAGCTCCCCCCAAGGGACACAAGGAAACACCATATATTTT,CASSPQGTQGNTIYF
-,TRBD1,TRBV5-6,TRBJ1-4,TGTGCCAGCAGCTTGGGGACAGGGAGTGAAAAACTGTTTTTT,CASSLGTGSEKLFF
-,TRBD1,TRBV6-1,TRBJ1-2,TGTGCCAGCAAGGAGACAGGGCAGGATGGGAGCTACACCTTC,CASKETGQDGSYTF
-,-,TRBV7-2,TRBJ1-5,TGTGCCAGCAGCCACCTTACTGTACAGGTTCTTAGCAATCAGCCCCAGCATTTT,CASSHLTVQVLSNQPQHF
-,-,TRBV7-9,TRBJ1-3,TGTGCCAGCAGCTTAGGCTTTGGAAACACCATATATTTT,CASSLGFGNTIYF
-,-,TRBV10-3,TRBJ1-1,TGTGCCATCAGTGAGCTCAGGAACACTGAAGCTTTCTTT,CAISELRNTEAFF
-,-,TRBV7-8,TRBJ2-3,TGTGCCAGCCAAAATCGATACGACTATAGCACAGATACGCAGTATTTT,CASQNRYDYSTDTQYF
-,-,TRBV27,TRBJ2-5,TGTGCCAGCAGTTTAGTGCCAGGGGTGGGGGAGACCCAGTACTTC,CASSLVPGVGETQYF
-,TRBD2,TRBV6-1,TRBJ2-1,TGTGCCAGCAGTGTTGCGGGACTAGCGGGAGTGGGTGAGCAGTTCTTC,CASSVAGLAGVGEQFF
-,TRBD2,TRBV5-4,TRBJ2-1,TGTGCCAGCAGCGGGGTGGGACTAGCGGACAATGAGCAGTTCTTC,CASSGVGLADNEQFF
few,TRBD2,TRBV29-1,TRBJ2-5,TGCAGCGCCGCGGGGGGTCGAGAGACCCAGTACTTC,CSAAGGRETQYF
-,TRBD1,TRBV4-3,TRBJ2-1,TGCGCCAGCAGCCAAGATTGGACGACAGGGATTTACAATGAGCAGTTCTTC,CASSQDWTTGIYNEQFF
few,-,TRBV7-3,TRBJ2-3,TGTGCCAGCAGCTTTGGGAGAGGCGACCAGATTACGCAGTATTTT,CASSFGRGDQITQYF
-,-,TRBV6-1,TRBJ2-3,TGTGCCAACGGTCGAAGAGGCGATGGGGCAGATACGCAGTATTTT,CANGRRGDGADTQYF
-,-,TRBV6-6,TRBJ1-2,TGTGCCAGCAGTTACGGGCGGGACTATGGCTACACCTTC,CASSYGRDYGYTF
once,TRBD1,TRBV29-1,TRBJ2-2,TGCAGCGTCCTGACAGGGGCCGCTGGCACCGGGGAGCTGTTTTTT,CSVLTGAAGTGELFF
-,-,TRBV30,TRBJ1-2,TGTGCCTGGAGTGCTGGGGGCTATGGCTACACCTTC,CAWSAGGYGYTF
once,-,TRBV16,TRBJ2-1,TGTGCCAGCAGCCAATCAGGTTACAATGAGCAGTTCTTC,CASSQSGYNEQFF